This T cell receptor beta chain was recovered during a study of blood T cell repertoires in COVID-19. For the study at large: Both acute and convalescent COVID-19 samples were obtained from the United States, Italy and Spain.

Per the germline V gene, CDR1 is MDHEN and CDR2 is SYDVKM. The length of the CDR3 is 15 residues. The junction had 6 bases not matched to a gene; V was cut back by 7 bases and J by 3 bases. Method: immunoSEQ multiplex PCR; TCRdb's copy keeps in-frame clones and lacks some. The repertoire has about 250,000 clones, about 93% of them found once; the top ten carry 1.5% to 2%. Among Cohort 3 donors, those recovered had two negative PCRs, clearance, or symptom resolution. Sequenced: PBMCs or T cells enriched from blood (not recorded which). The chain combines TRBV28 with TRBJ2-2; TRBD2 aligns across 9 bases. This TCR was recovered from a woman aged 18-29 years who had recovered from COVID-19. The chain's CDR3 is CASMASGTYTGELFF. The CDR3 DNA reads TGTGCCAGCATGGCTAGCGGGACTTACACCGGGGAGCTGTTTTTT.